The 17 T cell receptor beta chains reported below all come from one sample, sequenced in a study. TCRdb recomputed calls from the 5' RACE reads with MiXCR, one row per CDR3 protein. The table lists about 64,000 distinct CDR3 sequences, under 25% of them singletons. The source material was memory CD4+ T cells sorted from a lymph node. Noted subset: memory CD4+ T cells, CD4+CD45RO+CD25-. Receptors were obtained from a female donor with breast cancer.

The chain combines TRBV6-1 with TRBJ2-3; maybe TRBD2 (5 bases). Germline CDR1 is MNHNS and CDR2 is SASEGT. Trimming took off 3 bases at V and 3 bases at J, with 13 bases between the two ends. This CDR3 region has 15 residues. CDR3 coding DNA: TGTGCCAGCAGTGATGAGGGAATAGCTACAGATACGCAGTATTTT. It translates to CASSDEGIATDTQYF.

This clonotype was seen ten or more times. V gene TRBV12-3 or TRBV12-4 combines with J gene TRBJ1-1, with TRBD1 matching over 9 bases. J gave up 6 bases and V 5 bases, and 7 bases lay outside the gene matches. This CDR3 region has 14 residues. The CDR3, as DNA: TGTGCCAGCAGTCCCGGGACAGGGCACGCTGAAGCTTTCTTT. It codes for CASSPGTGHAEAFF.

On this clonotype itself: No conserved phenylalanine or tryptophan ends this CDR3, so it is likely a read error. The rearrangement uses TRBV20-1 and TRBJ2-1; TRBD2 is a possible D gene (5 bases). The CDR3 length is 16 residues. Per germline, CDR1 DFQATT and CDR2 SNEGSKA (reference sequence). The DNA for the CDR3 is TGCAGTGCTAGAACCCGCTTAGGACTGCAACTCAATAAGCAGTTCCTC. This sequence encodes CSARTRLGLQLNKQFL.

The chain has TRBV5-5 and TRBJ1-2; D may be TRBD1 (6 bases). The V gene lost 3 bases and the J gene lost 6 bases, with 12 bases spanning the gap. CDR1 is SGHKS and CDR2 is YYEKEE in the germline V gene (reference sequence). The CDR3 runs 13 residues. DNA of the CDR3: TGTGCCAGCAGCTACACAGGGCTGGATGGCTACACCTTC. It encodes CASSYTGLDGYTF.

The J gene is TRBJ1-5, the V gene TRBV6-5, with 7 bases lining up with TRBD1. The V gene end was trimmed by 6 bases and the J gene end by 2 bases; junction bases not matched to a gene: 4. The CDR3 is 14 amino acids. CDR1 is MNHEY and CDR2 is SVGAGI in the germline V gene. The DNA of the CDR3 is TGTGCCAGCAGCAGACAGGGTGGCAATCAGCCCCAGCATTTT. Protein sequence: CASSRQGGNQPQHF.

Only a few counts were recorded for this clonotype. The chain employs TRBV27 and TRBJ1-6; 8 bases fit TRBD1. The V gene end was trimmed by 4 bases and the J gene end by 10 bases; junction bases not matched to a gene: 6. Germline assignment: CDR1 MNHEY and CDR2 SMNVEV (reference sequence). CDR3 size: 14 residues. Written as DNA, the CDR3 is TGTGCCAGCAGTTCCACAGGGGGAGGATCACCCCTCCACTTT. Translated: CASSSTGGGSPLHF.

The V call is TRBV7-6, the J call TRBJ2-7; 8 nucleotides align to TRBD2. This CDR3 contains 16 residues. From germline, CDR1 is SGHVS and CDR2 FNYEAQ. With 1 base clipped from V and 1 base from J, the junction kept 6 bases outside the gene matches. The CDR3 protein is CASSLGTGLESYEQYF. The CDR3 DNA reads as TGTGCCAGCAGCTTAGGAACGGGACTAGAATCCTACGAGCAGTACTTC.

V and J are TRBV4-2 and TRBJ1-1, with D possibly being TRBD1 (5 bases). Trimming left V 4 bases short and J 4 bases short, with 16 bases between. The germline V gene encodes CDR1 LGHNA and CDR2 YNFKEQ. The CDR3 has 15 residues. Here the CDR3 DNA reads TGTGCCAGCAGCCGTGCTGGGACGAAGAGCACTGAAGCTTTCTTT. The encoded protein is CASSRAGTKSTEAFF.

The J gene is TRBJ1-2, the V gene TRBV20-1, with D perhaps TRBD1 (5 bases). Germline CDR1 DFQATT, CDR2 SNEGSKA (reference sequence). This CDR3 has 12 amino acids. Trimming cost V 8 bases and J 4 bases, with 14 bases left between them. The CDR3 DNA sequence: TGCAGTCTAACCAGGGAGGGCTATGGCTACACCTTC. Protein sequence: CSLTREGYGYTF.

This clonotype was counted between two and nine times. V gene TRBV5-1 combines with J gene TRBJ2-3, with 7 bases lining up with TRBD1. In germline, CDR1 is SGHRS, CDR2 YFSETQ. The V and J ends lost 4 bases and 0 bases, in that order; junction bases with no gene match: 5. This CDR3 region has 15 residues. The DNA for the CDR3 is TGCGCCAGCAGCCAGGGGGATCCTAGCACAGATACGCAGTATTTT. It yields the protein CASSQGDPSTDTQYF.

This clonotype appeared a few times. The CDR3 DNA is TGCGCCAGCAGCTTTAGTTACGGTGAGCAGTTCTTC. Residues: CASSFSYGEQFF. J is TRBJ2-1 and V is TRBV5-1, with D unclear. CDR1 and CDR2 (germline): SGHRS, YFSETQ. The V gene lost 2 bases and the J gene lost 9 bases, with 9 bases spanning the gap. This CDR3 is 12 amino acids long.

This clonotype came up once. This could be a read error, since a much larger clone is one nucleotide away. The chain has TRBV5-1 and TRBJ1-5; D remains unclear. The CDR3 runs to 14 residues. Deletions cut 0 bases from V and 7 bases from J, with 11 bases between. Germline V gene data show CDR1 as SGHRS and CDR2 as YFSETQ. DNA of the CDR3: TGCGCCAGCAGCTTGGAGGAAGGTGGACAGCCCCAGCATTTT. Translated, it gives CASSLEEGGQPQHF.

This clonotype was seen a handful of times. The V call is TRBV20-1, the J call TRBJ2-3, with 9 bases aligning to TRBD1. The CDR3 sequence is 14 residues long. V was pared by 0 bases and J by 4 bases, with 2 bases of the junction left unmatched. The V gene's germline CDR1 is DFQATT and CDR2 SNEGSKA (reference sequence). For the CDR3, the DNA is TGCAGTGCTAGAGAACAGGGGGCTGCAGATACGCAGTATTTT. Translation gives CSAREQGAADTQYF.

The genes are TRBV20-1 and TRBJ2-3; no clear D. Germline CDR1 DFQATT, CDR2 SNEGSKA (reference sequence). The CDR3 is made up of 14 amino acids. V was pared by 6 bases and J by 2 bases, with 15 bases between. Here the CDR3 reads CSANTRLNTDTQYF. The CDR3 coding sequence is TGCAGTGCAAATACGAGGTTAAACACAGATACGCAGTATTTT.

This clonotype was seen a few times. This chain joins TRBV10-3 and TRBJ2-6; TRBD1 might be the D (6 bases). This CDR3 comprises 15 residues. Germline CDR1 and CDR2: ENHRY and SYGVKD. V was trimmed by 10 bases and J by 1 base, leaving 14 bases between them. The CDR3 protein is CATASQGSGANVLTF. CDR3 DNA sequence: TGTGCCACAGCCTCCCAGGGGTCTGGGGCCAACGTCCTGACTTTC.

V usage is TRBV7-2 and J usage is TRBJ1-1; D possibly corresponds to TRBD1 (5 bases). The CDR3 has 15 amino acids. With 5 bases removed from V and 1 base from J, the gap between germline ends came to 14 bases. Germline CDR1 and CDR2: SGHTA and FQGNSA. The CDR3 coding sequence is TGTGCCAGCAGCGTCGACAGTGGAAGGAACACTGAAGCTTTCTTT. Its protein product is CASSVDSGRNTEAFF. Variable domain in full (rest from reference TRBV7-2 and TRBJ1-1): GAGVSQSPSNKVTEKGKDVELRCDPISGHTALYWYRQSLGQGLEFLIYFQGNSAPDKSGLPSDRFSAERTGGSVSTLTIQRTQQEDSAVYLCASSVDSGRNTEAFFGQGTRLTVV.

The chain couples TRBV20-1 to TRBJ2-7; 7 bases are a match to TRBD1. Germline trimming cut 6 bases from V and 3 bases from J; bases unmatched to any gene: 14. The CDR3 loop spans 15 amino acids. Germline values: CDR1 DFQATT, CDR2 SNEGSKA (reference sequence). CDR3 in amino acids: CSATPRQGASYEQYF. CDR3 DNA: TGCAGTGCGACCCCCAGACAGGGAGCAAGCTACGAGCAGTACTTC.